The T cell receptor (beta chain) described here comes from a study of beta chain features in type 1 diabetes. Isolation of CD4+ naive, central memory, regulatory and stem cell-like memory cells was achieved by sorting via CD45RO/CCR7/CD25/CD127/CD95/CD27. The authors reverse transcribed all of the isolated RNA, so sequencing captured expressed TCRB transcripts. Deep immunoSEQ sequencing covered naive, central memory and regulatory T cell samples. Profiled with immunoSEQ multiplex PCR; TCRdb holds only in-frame clones, not every one. This table has 970,000 or so clones, roughly a sixth appearing once. This clone was observed a handful of times. Its target is unknown. Study-wide results and caveats: It was among patients, rather than healthy donors, that naive, central memory and Treg TCRB repertoires appeared more similar.

CDR3 size: 14 residues. Looked up from germline, CDR1 is SGHVS and CDR2 is FQNEAQ. Trimming removed 5 bases at V and 5 bases at J, with 13 bases between. The sequence derives from a woman aged 18-35 years in good health. The chain employs TRBV7-8 and TRBJ1-5, with D hard to call. Sequenced sample: naive CD4+ T cells from blood. The CDR3 bases are TGTGCCAGCAGCCCAAGGGCAGCATATCAGCCCCAGCATTTT. Translation gives CASSPRAAYQPQHF.